This entry lists 24 T cell receptor beta chains sequenced from one sample in a study of shared clonotypes between healthy human individuals. The repertoire was sequenced with immunoSEQ multiplex PCR; TCRdb's copy has only in-frame clones and lacks some. In the table there are approximately 2,000,000 clones, around 93% of which are singletons. Naive CD8 cells lacked CD45RO, underwent positive selection for CCR7 and left out terminally differentiated effector memory CD45RA+ cells. The sample was naive CD8+ T cells from PBMCs. The source is a man aged 18 to 29 in good health. Some clones in this sample may be carry-over from other donors' samples.

The rearrangement uses TRBV27 and TRBJ2-7; 10 bases match TRBD1. Trimming cost V 3 bases and J 6 bases; bases outside gene matches: 5. This CDR3 is built from 14 residues. Germline CDR1 is MNHEY and CDR2 is SMNVEV (reference sequence). CDR3 residues: CASSLGQGPVEQYF. CDR3 DNA sequence: TGTGCCAGCAGTTTGGGACAGGGGCCCGTCGAGCAGTACTTC.

This sequence joins TRBV9 and TRBJ2-5, with D perhaps assigned TRBD1 or TRBD2 (5 bases each). Germline CDR1 SGDLS, CDR2 YYNGEE. V lost 0 bases, J lost 0 bases, and 12 bases lay in between. The CDR3 spans 16 residues. CDR3 residues: CASSVGGAQYQETQYF. The CDR3 DNA reads as TGTGCCAGCAGCGTAGGAGGGGCACAGTACCAAGAGACCCAGTACTTC.

This chain links TRBV30 with TRBJ2-1; 9 nucleotides align to TRBD2. In germline, CDR1 is GTSNPN, CDR2 SVGIG (reference sequence). This CDR3 spans 16 amino acids. V lost 3 bases to trimming and J lost 4 bases; unmatched junction nucleotides: 10. Here the CDR3 reads CAWSLHLAGRYNEQFF. In DNA, the CDR3 is TGTGCCTGGAGCCTCCACCTAGCGGGACGATACAATGAGCAGTTCTTC.

This chain joins TRBV10-3 and TRBJ2-2; TRBD2 aligns across 13 bases. The germline gives CDR1 ENHRY, CDR2 SYGVKD. V lost 3 bases and J lost 5; bases outside the gene matches: 12. The CDR3 length is 19 residues. In DNA, the CDR3 is TGTGCCATCAGTGACCCCGTAGGACTAGCGGGAGCGGGAACCGGGGAGCTGTTTTTT. This sequence encodes CAISDPVGLAGAGTGELFF.

This chain uses TRBV5-5 with TRBJ2-7; D call uncertain. The CDR3 has 14 amino acids. CDR1 is SGHKS, CDR2 YYEKEE, per germline (reference sequence). V was trimmed by 5 bases and J by 2 bases, leaving 14 bases between them. The CDR3 sequence is CASRGPGRAYEQYF. In DNA form, the CDR3 reads TGTGCCAGCAGGGGCCCAGGAAGGGCCTACGAGCAGTACTTC.

The chain couples TRBV28 to TRBJ1-5; possibly TRBD1 for D (6 bases). The CDR3 extends over 12 amino acids. V lost 5 bases and J lost 8, with 10 bases in between. Germline V gene sequence: CDR1 MDHEN, CDR2 SYDVKM. The CDR3 here is CASSQGFEPQHF. CDR3 DNA sequence: TGTGCCAGCAGTCAGGGGTTCGAGCCCCAGCATTTT.

The V gene is TRBV7-9, the J gene TRBJ1-1; 7 nucleotides agree with TRBD1. CDR1 SEHNR and CDR2 FQNEAQ come from the germline V gene (reference sequence). Trimming removed 7 bases from V and 3 bases from J; junction bases left unmatched: 11. The CDR3 is 15 residues long. The CDR3 nucleotides are TGTGCCAGCAACGAAGGCTCAGGGGGTTACACTGAAGCTTTCTTT. Translated, it gives CASNEGSGGYTEAFF.

The chain has TRBV14 and TRBJ2-2; perhaps TRBD2 as D (5 bases). The ends were cut back, 4 bases at V and 6 bases at J, with 15 bases in the middle. The CDR3 covers 15 residues. Germline V gene sequence: CDR1 SGHDN, CDR2 FVKESK. This chain's CDR3 is CASSLRVARAGELFF. The DNA of the CDR3 is TGTGCCAGCAGCCTACGAGTAGCGCGCGCCGGGGAGCTGTTTTTT.

The chain couples TRBV28 to TRBJ2-7, with TRBD2 matching 8 bases. CDR3 length: 16 amino acids. Trimming removed 5 bases from V and 3 bases from J; junction bases left unmatched: 12. The germline gives CDR1 MDHEN, CDR2 SYDVKM. In nucleotides, the CDR3 is TGTGCCAGCAGTACCCGTGATAGCGGGGTATTCTACGAGCAGTACTTC. Its translation is CASSTRDSGVFYEQYF. The full variable domain, its missing parts supplied by reference TRBV28 and TRBJ2-7, is DVKVTQSSRYLVKRTGEKVFLECVQDMDHENMFWYRQDPGLGLRLIYFSYDVKMKEKGDIPEGYSVSREKKERFSLILESASTNQTSMYLCASSTRDSGVFYEQYFGPGTRLTVT.

The chain carries TRBV5-8 and TRBJ2-5; 7 bases are shared with TRBD1. The CDR3 is made up of 15 amino acids. Germline V lookup: CDR1 SGHTS, CDR2 YDEGEE. Trimming at V came to 3 bases and at J to 0 bases, leaving 5 bases not matched to a gene. This chain's CDR3 is CASSWIDRDQETQYF. CDR3 bases: TGTGCCAGCAGCTGGATCGACAGGGACCAAGAGACCCAGTACTTC.

The rearrangement links TRBV11-1 to TRBJ2-1, with D possibly being TRBD1 (6 bases). The CDR3 consists of 18 residues. Germline V lookup: CDR1 SGHAT, CDR2 FQDESV (reference sequence). Trimming took off 5 bases at V and 2 bases at J, with 22 bases between the two ends. CDR3 amino acids: CASSAGYRDGATYNEQFF. In nucleotides, the CDR3 is TGTGCCAGCAGCGCCGGCTACAGGGATGGTGCAACCTACAATGAGCAGTTCTTC.

The chain combines TRBV19 with TRBJ2-1; D remains ambiguous. This CDR3 is built from 14 residues. V lost 6 bases, J lost 5 bases, and 14 bases lay in between. Per the germline V gene, CDR1 is LNHDA and CDR2 is SQIVND (reference sequence). The CDR3 DNA sequence: TGTGCCAGTAGACCGTTTGCGTCGAACAATGAGCAGTTCTTC. Residues: CASRPFASNNEQFF.

Remarks on this clone: Other DNA sequences from this sample encode an identical CDR3 as well. This sequence joins TRBV27 and TRBJ2-7; possible D gene TRBD1, 6 bases. The CDR3 is made up of 15 amino acids. Germline CDR1 MNHEY, CDR2 SMNVEV (reference sequence). V was pared by 0 bases and J by 4 bases, with 13 bases between. In DNA, the CDR3 is TGTGCCAGCAGTTTATCAGCAGGGGCAGGGTACGAGCAGTACTTC. This codes for CASSLSAGAGYEQYF.

The chain links TRBV25-1 to TRBJ2-6; weak D call: TRBD1 (5 bases). Trimming stripped 2 bases from V and 0 bases from J, with 5 bases between. This CDR3 is built from 15 residues. The germline gives CDR1 MGHDK, CDR2 SYGVNS. DNA for the CDR3: TGTGCCAGCAGTGAAGGACACTCTGGGGCCAACGTCCTGACTTTC. Protein sequence: CASSEGHSGANVLTF.

The chain employs TRBV27 and TRBJ2-7, with D perhaps matching TRBD1 (6 bases). Deletions cut 6 bases from V and 0 bases from J, with 12 bases between. Germline loops: CDR1 MNHEY, CDR2 SMNVEV (reference sequence). The CDR3 consists of 14 residues. The CDR3 here is CASRDRHLSYEQYF. The CDR3 bases are TGTGCCAGCAGAGACAGGCACCTCTCCTACGAGCAGTACTTC.

This sequence joins TRBV4-1 and TRBJ2-3, with a possible D match to TRBD2 (6 bases). V lost 1 base and J 0 bases, leaving 14 bases between the germline ends. This CDR3 is 17 amino acids long. The germline gives CDR1 MGHRA, CDR2 YSYEKL. The CDR3 loop is CASSQVWRAGSTDTQYF. Here the CDR3 DNA reads TGCGCCAGCAGCCAAGTGTGGCGAGCGGGCAGCACAGATACGCAGTATTTT.

This chain links TRBV27 with TRBJ1-1; a possible D gene is TRBD1 (5 bases). The CDR3 covers 13 residues. The V end was cut by 3 bases, the J end by 10 bases, with 15 bases between. The germline V gene has CDR1 MNHEY and CDR2 SMNVEV (reference sequence). The CDR3 region is CASSFGQGSGAFF. The CDR3 nucleotides are TGTGCCAGCAGTTTCGGGCAGGGTAGTGGAGCTTTCTTT.

V and J are TRBV14 and TRBJ1-1; TRBD1 agrees at 10 bases. Trimming took 7 bases from V and 4 from J; bases not matched to a gene: 6. The V gene's germline CDR1 is SGHDN and CDR2 FVKESK. This CDR3 region has 14 residues. The DNA for the CDR3 is TGTGCCAGCACGGGGACAGGGGCCTTCACTGAAGCTTTCTTT. Translating gives CASTGTGAFTEAFF.

J is TRBJ1-3 and V is TRBV6-5; D remains unclear. V was pared by 8 bases and J by 10 bases, with 21 bases between. There are 14 residues in the CDR3. Per the germline V gene, CDR1 is MNHEY and CDR2 is SVGAGI. CDR3 DNA sequence: TGTGCCAGCGCCCGGCGGACCTCCCCTGGGACCATATATTTT. Its translation: CASARRTSPGTIYF.

This chain uses TRBV7-9 with TRBJ2-1; 10 bases agree with TRBD1. Germline loops: CDR1 SEHNR, CDR2 FQNEAQ (reference sequence). V dropped 5 bases and J dropped 7; count of bases not matched to a gene: 8. The CDR3 runs to 15 residues. The CDR3 spells CASSPRRQGANEQFF. The CDR3 region has the DNA TGTGCCAGCAGCCCCCGTCGACAGGGGGCGAATGAGCAGTTCTTC.

V usage is TRBV6-5 and J usage is TRBJ1-1, with D possibly matching TRBD1 (6 bases). In germline, CDR1 is MNHEY, CDR2 SVGAGI. Trimming left V 7 bases short and J 0 bases short, with 15 bases between. This CDR3 contains 15 residues. CDR3 in DNA: TGTGCCAGCATCGACAGGAAGGTGGTGAACACTGAAGCTTTCTTT. Encoded protein: CASIDRKVVNTEAFF.

This clone was found a few times. Other DNA sequences in this sample translate to the same CDR3. The rearrangement uses TRBV28 and TRBJ2-5; D is undetermined. Germline CDR1 is MDHEN and CDR2 is SYDVKM. This CDR3 comprises 13 residues. V lost 1 base to trimming and J lost 2 bases, with 5 bases between them. CDR3 sequence: CASSLYQQETQYF. The CDR3 nucleotides are TGTGCCAGCAGTTTATACCAACAAGAGACCCAGTACTTC.

The chain is built from TRBV10-3 and TRBJ1-2, with D tentatively TRBD1 (5 bases). There are 11 residues in the CDR3. Germline lookup yields CDR1 ENHRY and CDR2 SYGVKD. V lost 6 bases to trimming and J lost 5 bases, with 7 bases between them. CDR3 sequence reads: CAIRTVYGYTF. DNA for the CDR3: TGTGCCATCAGGACAGTATATGGCTACACCTTC.

V usage is TRBV28 and J usage is TRBJ2-7, with 8 bases aligning to TRBD1. V was clipped by 4 bases and J by 5 bases; unmatched bases: 16. The germline gives CDR1 MDHEN, CDR2 SYDVKM. The CDR3 loop spans 17 amino acids. The DNA for the CDR3 is TGTGCCAGCAGTTCAACCTTTCAACTGGACAGGGAAGACGAGCAGTACTTC. Amino acid sequence: CASSSTFQLDREDEQYF.